A single sample gave rise to the 20 T cell receptor beta chains below, sequenced in a study of shared clonotypes between healthy human individuals. Only in-frame clones appear in the TCRdb table, and some are missing; sequencing was by immunoSEQ multiplex PCR. The sample lists around 2,000,000 clones, over 85% occurring once. Sequencing was carried out using naive CD4+ T cells sorted from blood. Subset indicated: CD45RA+ positively selected. The source of these receptors is a man between 18 and 29 years old in good health.

The rearrangement uses TRBV18 and TRBJ1-4; D perhaps matches TRBD1 (5 bases). The germline V and J ends were trimmed by 3 bases and 4 bases, with 12 bases remaining between them. This CDR3 is 15 amino acids long. The germline gives CDR1 KGHSH, CDR2 LQKENI. As DNA, the CDR3 is TGTGCCAGCTCACCCTACGGGGGTCTTAATGAAAAACTGTTTTTT. Translating gives CASSPYGGLNEKLFF. Filled out from reference TRBV18 and TRBJ1-4, the complete variable domain reads NAGVMQNPRHLVRRRGQEARLRCSPMKGHSHVYWYRQLPEEGLKFMVYLQKENIIDESGMPKERFSAEFPKEGPSILRIQQVVRGDSAAYFCASSPYGGLNEKLFFGSGTQLSVL.

This clone was found many times. The chain has TRBV20-1 and TRBJ2-7; no reliable D call. The CDR3 has 11 residues. CDR1 is DFQATT and CDR2 is SNEGSKA in the germline V gene (reference sequence). V dropped 3 bases and J dropped 12 bases, with 15 bases sitting between them. Here the CDR3 reads CSASGPFGTYF. In DNA, the CDR3 is TGCAGTGCTAGTGGGCCCTTCGGCACGTACTTC.

The genes are TRBV27 and TRBJ2-1; 15 bases fit TRBD2. The germline V gene encodes CDR1 MNHEY and CDR2 SMNVEV (reference sequence). This CDR3 has 13 amino acids. CDR3 in amino acids: CVQRTSGRDEQFF. The CDR3, as DNA: TGTGTCCAGCGGACTAGCGGGAGGGATGAGCAGTTCTTC.

The chain uses TRBV6-5 and TRBJ1-2; 7 bases are a match to TRBD1. CDR1 is MNHEY and CDR2 is SVGAGI in the germline V gene. The ends lost 8 bases at V and 4 bases at J; junction bases unmatched: 7. The CDR3 has 13 residues. The CDR3 spells CASRETGTYGYTF. For the CDR3, the DNA is TGTGCCAGCCGTGAGACAGGGACCTATGGCTACACCTTC.

This clone was found many times. CDR3 sequence: CASGPGTRGDTQYF. The CDR3 region has the DNA TGTGCTAGTGGCCCCGGGACGCGGGGGGATACGCAGTATTTT. The chain has TRBV12-5 and TRBJ2-3; the match to TRBD2 covers 7 bases. V was pared by 6 bases and J by 6 bases, with 9 bases of the junction left unmatched. Germline V gene lookup returns CDR1 LGHNT and CDR2 FRNRAP. CDR3 length equals 14 residues. The full variable domain, in which reference TRBV12-5 and TRBJ2-3 provide the parts outside the CDR3, is DARVTQTPRHKVTEMGQEVTMRCQPILGHNTVFWYRQTMMQGLELLAYFRNRAPLDDSGMPKDRFSAEMPDATLATLKIQPSEPRDSAVYFCASGPGTRGDTQYFGPGTRLTVL.

The chain links TRBV30 to TRBJ1-3, with TRBD1 identical over 9 bases. V shed 2 bases and J 2 bases; nucleotides not matched to a gene: 4. The CDR3 runs to 15 residues. Germline V CDR1 and CDR2: GTSNPN, SVGIG (reference sequence). CDR3 nucleotides: TGTGCCTGGAGTCCCGGGACAGGGCCTGGAAACACCATATATTTT. Translated, it gives CAWSPGTGPGNTIYF. The variable domain in full, completed from reference TRBV30 and TRBJ1-3, reads SQTIHQWPATLVQPVGSPLSLECTVEGTSNPNLYWYRQAAGRGLQLLFYSVGIGQISSEVPQNLSASRPQDRQFILSSKKLLLSDSGFYLCAWSPGTGPGNTIYFGEGSWLTVV.

CDR3 coding DNA: TGTGCCAGCAGCTTGCGGGGGGGACACAATGAGCAGTTCTTC. This codes for CASSLRGGHNEQFF. V is TRBV5-4 and J is TRBJ2-1; TRBD2 agrees at 8 bases. There are 14 residues in the CDR3. The V gene end was trimmed by 1 base and the J gene end by 5 bases; junction bases not matched to a gene: 2. CDR1 is SGHNT, CDR2 YYREEE, per germline (reference sequence). Combining the CDR3 with reference TRBV5-4 and TRBJ2-1 gives the whole variable domain ETGVTQSPTHLIKTRGQQVTLRCSSQSGHNTVSWYQQALGQGPQFIFQYYREEENGRGNFPPRFSGLQFPNYSSELNVNALELDDSALYLCASSLRGGHNEQFFGPGTRLTVL.

The chain is built from TRBV6-6 and TRBJ1-1; 9 bases fit TRBD1. V was clipped by 6 bases and J by 5 bases; unmatched bases: 4. The CDR3 extends over 13 amino acids. Per germline, CDR1 MNHNY and CDR2 SVGAGI (reference sequence). Written as DNA, the CDR3 is TGTGCCAGCAGGAGGGACAGGGTAACTGAAGCTTTCTTT. It yields the protein CASRRDRVTEAFF.

The chain joins TRBV5-6 to TRBJ2-7; TRBD2 matches at 16 bases. The CDR3 contains 16 residues. V was pared by 4 bases and J by 6 bases, with 7 bases of the junction left unmatched. Germline V lookup: CDR1 SGHDT, CDR2 YYEEEE. This CDR3 reads CASSPGTSGRASEQYF. In nucleotides, the CDR3 is TGTGCCAGCAGCCCCGGGACTAGCGGGAGGGCCTCCGAGCAGTACTTC.

This clone has a single count. The chain employs TRBV6-5 and TRBJ1-1, with 8 bases lining up with TRBD1. Germline-derived CDR1 and CDR2 are MNHEY and SVGAGI. The V segment lost 4 bases and the J segment 1 base; nucleotides outside the gene matches: 5. The CDR3 has 15 residues. The CDR3 region is CASSFRTGPNTEAFF. In DNA form, the CDR3 reads TGTGCCAGCAGTTTCCGGACAGGGCCGAACACTGAAGCTTTCTTT.

The chain has TRBV25-1 and TRBJ2-5; D possibly matches TRBD1 or TRBD2 (6 bases each). CDR3 length: 13 amino acids. Per the germline V gene, CDR1 is MGHDK and CDR2 is SYGVNS. Between the trimmed V and J ends, which lost 5 bases and 5 bases, there was a span of 12 bases. The CDR3 loop reads CASSLGGFETQYF. In nucleotides, the CDR3 is TGTGCCAGCAGTCTGGGGGGCTTTGAGACCCAGTACTTC.

The chain employs TRBV11-2 and TRBJ1-5; D may be TRBD1 (5 bases). CDR3 length: 14 residues. Trimming left V 0 bases short and J 11 bases short, with 14 bases between. Germline assignment: CDR1 SGHAT and CDR2 FQNNGV. DNA for the CDR3: TGTGCCAGCAGCTTAGAAGGAGGGGTCCAGGCCCAGCATTTT. Residues: CASSLEGGVQAQHF.

The V call is TRBV28, the J call TRBJ2-3, with a tentative D call TRBD1 (5 bases). Germline CDR1 is MDHEN and CDR2 is SYDVKM. The CDR3 has 15 amino acids. The V gene lost 4 bases and the J gene lost 5 bases, with 16 bases spanning the gap. CDR3 sequence: CASSSSRVRVDTQYF. CDR3 DNA: TGTGCCAGCAGTTCCTCCAGGGTCCGGGTAGATACGCAGTATTTT. The whole variable domain, filled in from reference TRBV28 and TRBJ2-3, reads DVKVTQSSRYLVKRTGEKVFLECVQDMDHENMFWYRQDPGLGLRLIYFSYDVKMKEKGDIPEGYSVSREKKERFSLILESASTNQTSMYLCASSSSRVRVDTQYFGPGTRLTVL.

This rearrangement joins TRBV5-1 to TRBJ2-3; D is possibly TRBD1 (5 bases). CDR3 length: 14 amino acids. Per the germline V gene, CDR1 is SGHRS and CDR2 is YFSETQ. V lost 1 base, J lost 5 bases, and 11 bases lay in between. The CDR3 region has the DNA TGCGCCAGCAGCTTGAGGGGATTGAGAGATACGCAGTATTTT. Translation gives CASSLRGLRDTQYF.

This clone appeared a single time. This sequence joins TRBV6-1 and TRBJ2-3; D not resolved. This CDR3 contains 14 residues. Germline assignment: CDR1 MNHNS and CDR2 SASEGT. V lost 6 bases and J 0 bases, leaving 10 bases between the germline ends. Here the CDR3 DNA reads TGTGCCAGCAGCCAAGGACGGAGCACAGATACGCAGTATTTT. Translation: CASSQGRSTDTQYF.

J is TRBJ2-7 and V is TRBV7-2; a possible D gene is TRBD1 (5 bases). V shed 4 bases and J shed 2 bases, with 12 bases lying between them. Germline-derived CDR1 and CDR2 are SGHTA and FQGNSA. The CDR3 has 14 amino acids. The CDR3 bases are TGTGCCAGCAGCTCGCGGACATTAGCCTACGAGCAGTACTTC. It encodes CASSSRTLAYEQYF. Variable domain in full (rest from reference TRBV7-2 and TRBJ2-7): GAGVSQSPSNKVTEKGKDVELRCDPISGHTALYWYRQSLGQGLEFLIYFQGNSAPDKSGLPSDRFSAERTGGSVSTLTIQRTQQEDSAVYLCASSSRTLAYEQYFGPGTRLTVT.

The chain recombines TRBV6-5 with TRBJ2-1, with 7 bases lining up with TRBD2. CDR3 length: 15 residues. Trimming cost V 6 bases and J 2 bases; bases outside gene matches: 7. CDR1 is MNHEY and CDR2 is SVGAGI in the germline V gene. The CDR3 bases are TGTGCCAGCAGGCAAACTAGCGTAACCTACAATGAGCAGTTCTTC. It specifies CASRQTSVTYNEQFF.

The chain couples TRBV14 to TRBJ1-1; D is uncertain. Trimming took 1 base from V and 1 from J, leaving 7 bases between them. Looked up from germline, CDR1 is SGHDN and CDR2 is FVKESK. The CDR3 runs 14 residues. The CDR3 coding sequence is TGTGCCAGCAGCCAAGTGGCAACGAACACTGAAGCTTTCTTT. Protein product: CASSQVATNTEAFF.

The chain has TRBV2 and TRBJ2-7, with D maybe TRBD2 (6 bases). V was shortened by 1 base and J by 2 bases, with 12 bases between the two germline ends. In germline, CDR1 is SNHLY, CDR2 FYNNEI. The CDR3 contains 15 residues. The CDR3 reads CASSEEVASAYEQYF. In DNA, the CDR3 is TGTGCCAGCAGTGAAGAGGTAGCTAGCGCCTACGAGCAGTACTTC.

This chain joins TRBV7-3 and TRBJ2-1; 8 bases match TRBD1. CDR1 SGHTA and CDR2 FQGTGA come from the germline V gene. The trim removed 3 bases at V and 4 bases at J, leaving 5 bases unmatched. This CDR3 has 15 residues. The CDR3 protein is CASSFSTGVYNEQFF. The CDR3 DNA reads TGTGCCAGCAGCTTTTCGACAGGGGTATACAATGAGCAGTTCTTC.